The entry that follows covers one T cell receptor beta chain sequence. Antigen: not known. This was the immunoSEQ v3 assay. Sequencing depth was approximately 2 million read pairs for survey level, about 5-6 million for deep. Sequencing was performed with immunoSEQ multiplex PCR; in TCRdb, only in-frame clones are kept and a portion is missing. The repertoire has 10,000 to 12,000 clones, 56% of them found once; the top ten carry approximately 13%. These data come from a study of TIL therapy for anti-PD-1-resistant metastatic lung cancer. Notes on the study in general: Patients were highly selected, enriched for treatment-naive, never-smoker and oncogene-addicted cases.

CDR3 length: 14 amino acids. The V end was cut by 5 bases, the J end by 3 bases, with 13 bases between. Germline CDR1 is SGHRS and CDR2 is YFSETQ. Time point defined: pre-treatment sample, taken before nivolumab and TIL therapy. Tumor tissue came from excised metastases, mostly pleural nodules or supraclavicular lymph nodes. Patients were adults with stage 4 NSCLC. The chain joins TRBV5-1 to TRBJ2-3; D possibly corresponds to TRBD2 (7 bases). The input for sequencing was tumor tissue, taken at baseline. This receptor was obtained from a person between 30 and 79 years old with non-small cell lung cancer. CDR3 region: CASRRGGRTDTQYF. The CDR3 DNA reads TGCGCCAGCAGGAGGGGGGGCCGAACAGATACGCAGTATTTT.